One sample yielded the 9 T cell receptor beta chains listed below, sequenced in a study of blood T cell dynamics during melanoma immunotherapy (dated by TCRdb to the early 2020s). To prepare the library, the immunoSEQ multiplex PCR assay was applied. The table comes from immuneACCESS by way of TCRdb, which keeps in-frame sequences with V and J called. Part of the clones is missing from these tables; in studies checked, under half for an unresolved V gene and the rest for unknown reasons. Present in this sample are about 19,000 clones, about 90% of which were seen just once. The ten largest account for under 9% of the sample. The time point label corresponds to: week 3, after first cycle of checkpoint inhibitor. Material: blood, obtained from a patient treated with checkpoint blockade. These receptors came from a human donor with melanoma.

V usage is TRBV4-3 and J usage is TRBJ2-1, with 8 bases matching TRBD2. This CDR3 comprises 15 residues. The ends lost 1 base at V and 8 bases at J; junction bases unmatched: 7. Germline V lookup: CDR1 LGHNA, CDR2 YSLEER. CDR3 sequence: CASSQGPSGSHEQFF. As DNA, the CDR3 is TGCGCCAGCAGCCAAGGTCCTAGCGGGTCCCATGAGCAGTTCTTC.

The chain links TRBV6-1 to TRBJ2-1; TRBD1 agrees at 10 bases. Germline CDR1 and CDR2: MNHNS and SASEGT. This CDR3 has 15 residues. The CDR3 protein is CASARTGGSYNEQFF. The CDR3 DNA is TGTGCTTCGGCCAGGACAGGGGGCTCCTACAATGAGCAGTTCTTC.

This clone was detected a few times. The chain is built from TRBV18 and TRBJ1-2; 10 bases agree with TRBD1. Germline CDR1 KGHSH, CDR2 LQKENI. V was clipped by 1 base and J by 3 bases; unmatched bases: 2. CDR3 length: 15 amino acids. CDR3 loop: CASSPLGTGDYGYTF. CDR3 DNA: TGTGCCAGCTCACCACTAGGGACAGGGGACTATGGCTACACCTTC. Variable domain in full (rest from reference TRBV18 and TRBJ1-2): NAGVMQNPRHLVRRRGQEARLRCSPMKGHSHVYWYRQLPEEGLKFMVYLQKENIIDESGMPKERFSAEFPKEGPSILRIQQVVRGDSAAYFCASSPLGTGDYGYTFGSGTRLTVV.

The chain links TRBV5-1 to TRBJ2-3; TRBD2 matches at 9 bases. Germline CDR1 is SGHRS and CDR2 is YFSETQ. CDR3 size: 15 residues. Losses at the gene ends were 2 bases for V and 2 bases for J; bases not matched to a gene: 3. The CDR3 loop is CASSFSSGTTDTQYF. The CDR3 nucleotides are TGCGCCAGCAGCTTTTCTAGCGGGACCACAGATACGCAGTATTTT.

The gene calls are TRBV19 and TRBJ1-1; possible D gene TRBD1, 6 bases. The CDR3 length is 13 residues. Trimming removed 4 bases at V and 1 base at J, with 7 bases between. The V gene's germline CDR1 is LNHDA and CDR2 SQIVND (reference sequence). The CDR3 loop reads CASSKGGNTEAFF. The CDR3 DNA reads TGTGCCAGTAGTAAGGGGGGGAACACTGAAGCTTTCTTT.

V and J are TRBV27 and TRBJ2-7; 10 nucleotides agree with TRBD2. The CDR3 covers 15 residues. Germline V gives CDR1 MNHEY, CDR2 SMNVEV (reference sequence). Trimming at V came to 5 bases and at J to 7 bases, leaving 11 bases not matched to a gene. The DNA for the CDR3 is TGTGCCAGCAGTCTGACGCCTAGCGGGAGAGGTGAGCAGTACTTC. Translating gives CASSLTPSGRGEQYF.

The rearrangement uses TRBV5-1 and TRBJ2-3; a possible D gene is TRBD2 (6 bases). CDR3 length equals 19 residues. Germline V gene lookup returns CDR1 SGHRS and CDR2 YFSETQ. The V gene lost 0 bases and the J gene lost 0 bases, with 20 bases spanning the gap. CDR3 nucleotides: TGCGCCAGCAGCTTGGTCCCCCTCGGCGTTAGCGGAAGCACAGATACGCAGTATTTT. The encoded protein is CASSLVPLGVSGSTDTQYF.

The chain carries TRBV5-1 and TRBJ2-4; D is uncertain. Between the trimmed V and J ends, which lost 7 bases and 11 bases, there was a span of 10 bases. The CDR3 totals 10 residues. Germline assignment: CDR1 SGHRS and CDR2 YFSETQ. The CDR3 region has the DNA TGCGCCAGCCATAGCATCCTTCAGTACTTC. Translation: CASHSILQYF. Full variable domain (rest looked up from reference TRBV5-1 and TRBJ2-4): KAGVTQTPRYLIKTRGQQVTLSCSPISGHRSVSWYQQTPGQGLQFLFEYFSETQRNKGNFPGRFSGRQFSNSRSEMNVSTLELGDSALYLCASHSILQYFGAGTRLSVL.

The V gene is TRBV20-1, the J gene TRBJ2-1; D possibly corresponds to TRBD1 (6 bases). V lost 2 bases to trimming and J lost 8 bases, with 7 bases between them. Germline lookup yields CDR1 DFQATT and CDR2 SNEGSKA (reference sequence). This CDR3 spans 11 amino acids. CDR3 DNA sequence: TGCAGTGCTAGATCAGGGGATGAGCAGTTCTTC. This translates into CSARSGDEQFF.